The T cell receptor beta chain described here comes from a study of early T cells in non-severe SARS-CoV-2 infection (dated by TCRdb to 2020 to 2022). Study-wide context: Because TCR sequencing relied on bulk RNA taken from unsorted whole blood, pairing of alpha and beta chains was not possible.

Points on this clonotype: Its cognate antigen has yet to be identified. Per-base qualities were not stored, and no clone one base away is much larger.

What the study reported, not specific to this receptor: VDJdb matching was skewed toward anti-spike CD8 responses and likely underestimated virus-specific expansions by missing private and CD4 specificities.

The germline V gene provides CDR1 MDHEN and CDR2 SYDVKM. Including the terminal cysteine and phenylalanine, the CDR3 comprises 17 residues. Of the read, only the CDR3 DNA is kept; its 51 bases are in frame from base 1. Trimmed from V: 5 bases; trimmed from J: 5 bases; junction bases lacking a gene match: 13. The study was a case-control design nested within a healthcare worker cohort in London, UK, with weekly nasopharyngeal swab PCR tests and blood sampling. Between 23 and 31 March 2020, the week of the UK lockdown, healthcare workers were enrolled and then followed up weekly for as long as 16 weeks. Libraries came from 5' RACE. The sequencing machine was a NextSeq 500. The TCR library protocol attached unique molecular identifiers to individual cDNA molecules to correct for sequencing error and PCR bias. Both TCR alpha and beta chains were sequenced, and tight co-correlation was observed between alpha and beta sequence abundances in each sample. The authors' pipeline ran thus. Decombinator V4 was used to perform V gene, J gene and CDR3 annotation of TCR sequences. Expanded TCRs were defined as changing significantly between any two time points under a Poisson model with p below 0.0001. Abundances of TCRs were expressed as counts per million after normalisation to the total number of TCRs sequenced in each sample. MAIT TCRs were defined by TRAV1-2 paired with TRAJ12, TRAJ20 or TRAJ33, and iNKT TCRs by TRAV10 paired with TRAJ18. VDJdb, accessed 1 November 2021, was searched for CMV, EBV and SARS-CoV-2 annotated TCRs, with TCRs annotated for multiple antigens excluded. Clones were called with MiXCR by TCRdb after fastp trimmed the public reads at Q25, and only in-frame beta chains were retained. Each CDR3 protein appears once, grouped with its most common genes and DNA. Clone size and V and J calls follow TCRdb, not the original study. This sample is represented by around 83,000 distinct CDR3 sequences; more than 9% of them were singletons. The top ten clones comprise 7% to 9% of the sample.

The clonotype was recovered from an adult who was a healthcare worker with PCR-confirmed SARS-CoV-2 infection or an uninfected control (not recorded which). Recombination connected TRBV28 to TRBJ2-7, and 12 junctional nucleotides match TRBD2. Sample: whole blood, taken at baseline. The DNA sequence is TGTGCCAGCAGTCCCGTCATCTGGACTAGCGGGGTCGACGAGCAGTACTTC. Translated, this gives CASSPVIWTSGVDEQYF.